A selection of T cell receptor beta chains follows, all from one sample in a study of monozygotic twins with inflammatory bowel disease. TCRdb re-called the 5' RACE reads; every CDR3 protein appears as one record, without DNA. This sample's table has about 450,000 distinct CDR3 sequences. What was sequenced was blood. These receptors all come from a human donor with ulcerative colitis or Crohn's disease, or a healthy co-twin of an affected twin (not recorded which). Both conserved end residues are part of each CDR3.

v_gene	j_gene	CDR3aa
TRBV9	TRBJ2-5	CASSADREQETQYF
TRBV18	TRBJ2-5	CASSPWSQETQYF
TRBV20-1	TRBJ2-3	CSARFDTTDTQYF
TRBV4-3	TRBJ2-3	CASSQGTDTDTQYF
TRBV5-6	TRBJ2-2	CASSPLPTITGELFF
TRBV15	TRBJ1-2	CATSREAGINYGYTF
TRBV2	TRBJ2-3	CASSGQAGSTDTQYF
TRBV23-1	TRBJ2-1	CASSQSALAGIYNEQFF
TRBV6-2/TRBV6-3	TRBJ2-3	CASSDIGLAGGTDTQYF
TRBV11-2	TRBJ2-1	CASSPNWDSLTYNEQFF
TRBV20-1	TRBJ1-2	CSARDKTGHGYTF
TRBV29-1	TRBJ1-2	CSVDRLADYGYTF
TRBV28	TRBJ2-1	CASSPGTGPNNEQFF
TRBV6-5	TRBJ2-1	CASSYSSYGTFSQFF
TRBV27	TRBJ2-7	CASSLSNWGGNEQYF
TRBV21-1	TRBJ2-1	CASSKALLARSVYEQFF
TRBV5-1	TRBJ1-4	CASSISPTNEKLFF
TRBV6-6	TRBJ1-3	CASSRQDRNTIYF
TRBV19	TRBJ2-7	CASSTLAGSQYEQYF
TRBV5-1	TRBJ1-4	CASSLGTGVMEKLFF
TRBV7-2	TRBJ2-7	CASSPKRSGRTAYEQYF
TRBV2	TRBJ1-6	CASSADNSPLHF
TRBV5-1	TRBJ1-2	CASSYDRDRGDYTYGYTF
TRBV28	TRBJ2-2	CASRTPTGELFF
TRBV7-2	TRBJ1-4	CASSPDRVSAGLFF
TRBV4-2	TRBJ2-1	CASSQDRLGLAGVNEQFF
TRBV12-3/TRBV12-4	TRBJ2-2	CASSTPPGQVNTGELFF
TRBV5-1	TRBJ2-1	CASSGRGDYNEQFF
TRBV11-2	TRBJ2-1	CASSLSGVGNEQFF
TRBV2	TRBJ1-2	CASSAQLSGAGIGGYTF
TRBV2	TRBJ2-3	CASSRREIGSTDTQYF
TRBV19	TRBJ2-3	CASSPFGSGRLTDTQYF
TRBV28	TRBJ1-5	CASSLTVNPGQPQHF
TRBV7-3	TRBJ2-3	CASSLTTPDTQYF
TRBV12-3/TRBV12-4	TRBJ2-3	CASSRLYGTSDTDTQYF
TRBV12-3/TRBV12-4	TRBJ2-2	CASSLGLATGELFF
TRBV5-1	TRBJ2-7	CASSSSGGFGEQYF